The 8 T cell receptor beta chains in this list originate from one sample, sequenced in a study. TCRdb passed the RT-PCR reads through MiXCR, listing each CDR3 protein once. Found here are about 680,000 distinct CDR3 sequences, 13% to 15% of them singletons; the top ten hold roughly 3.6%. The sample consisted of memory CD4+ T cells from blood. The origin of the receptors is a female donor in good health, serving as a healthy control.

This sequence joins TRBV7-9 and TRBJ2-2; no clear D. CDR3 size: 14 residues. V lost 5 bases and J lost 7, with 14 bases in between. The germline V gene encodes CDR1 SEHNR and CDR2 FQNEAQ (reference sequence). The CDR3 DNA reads TGTGCCAGCAGCCCCTCTCCCCTTTTCGGGGAGCTGTTTTTT. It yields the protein CASSPSPLFGELFF.

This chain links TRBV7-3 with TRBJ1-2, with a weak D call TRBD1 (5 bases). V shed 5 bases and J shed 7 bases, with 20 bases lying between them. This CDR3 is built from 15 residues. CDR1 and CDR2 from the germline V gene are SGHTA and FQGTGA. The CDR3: CASSPTPREGGGYTF. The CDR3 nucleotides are TGTGCCAGCAGCCCTACCCCCAGGGAGGGAGGTGGCTACACCTTC.

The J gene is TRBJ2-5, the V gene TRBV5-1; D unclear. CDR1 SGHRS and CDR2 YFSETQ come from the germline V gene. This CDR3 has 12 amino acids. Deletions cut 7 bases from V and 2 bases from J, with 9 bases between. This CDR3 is CASYRQQETQYF. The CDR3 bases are TGCGCCAGCTACCGGCAGCAAGAGACCCAGTACTTC.

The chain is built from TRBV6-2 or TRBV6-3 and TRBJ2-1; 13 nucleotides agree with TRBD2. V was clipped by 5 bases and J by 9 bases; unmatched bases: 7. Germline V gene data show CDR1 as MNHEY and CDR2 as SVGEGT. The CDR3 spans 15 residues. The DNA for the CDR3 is TGTGCCAGCAGTGACACTAGCGGGAGGGCGATTGAGCAGTTCTTC. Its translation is CASSDTSGRAIEQFF.

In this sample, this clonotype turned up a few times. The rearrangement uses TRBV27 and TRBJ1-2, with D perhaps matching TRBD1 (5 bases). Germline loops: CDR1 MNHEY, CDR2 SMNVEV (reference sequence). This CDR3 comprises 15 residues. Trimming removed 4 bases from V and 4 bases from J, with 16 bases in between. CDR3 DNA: TGTGCCAGCAGTTCGACCGGGACGGGAGGCTATGGCTACACCTTC. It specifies CASSSTGTGGYGYTF.

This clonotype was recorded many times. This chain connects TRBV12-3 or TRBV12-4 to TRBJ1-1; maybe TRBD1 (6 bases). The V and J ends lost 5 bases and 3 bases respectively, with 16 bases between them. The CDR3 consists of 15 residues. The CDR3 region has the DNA TGTGCCAGCAGTCCGACGGGGGCGGGATACACTGAAGCTTTCTTT. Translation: CASSPTGAGYTEAFF.

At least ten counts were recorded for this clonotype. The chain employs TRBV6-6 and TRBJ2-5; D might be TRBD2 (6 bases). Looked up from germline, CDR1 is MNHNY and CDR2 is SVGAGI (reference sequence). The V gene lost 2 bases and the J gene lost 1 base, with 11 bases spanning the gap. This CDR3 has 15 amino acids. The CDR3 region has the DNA TGTGCCAGCAGTTACCCGACGCGGGGCCAAGAGACCCAGTACTTC. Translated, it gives CASSYPTRGQETQYF.

The CDR3 bases are TGTGCCAGCAGCCAAGGCCCCCCCCGGGCCCGACCGCAAGAGACCCAGTACTTC. Translated: CASSQGPPRARPQETQYF. This rearrangement joins TRBV3-1 to TRBJ2-5; D call uncertain. The CDR3 contains 18 residues. Looked up from germline, CDR1 is LGHDT and CDR2 is YNNKEL (reference sequence). Between the trimmed V and J ends, which lost 1 base and 2 bases, there was a span of 20 bases.